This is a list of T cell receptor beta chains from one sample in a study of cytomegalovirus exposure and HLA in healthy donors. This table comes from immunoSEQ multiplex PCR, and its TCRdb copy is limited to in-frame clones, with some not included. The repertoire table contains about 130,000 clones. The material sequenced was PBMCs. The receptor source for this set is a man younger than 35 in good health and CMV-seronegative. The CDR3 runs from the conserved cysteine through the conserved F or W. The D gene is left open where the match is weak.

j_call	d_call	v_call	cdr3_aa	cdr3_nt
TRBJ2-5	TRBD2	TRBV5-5	CASSLELSGGRETQYF	TGTGCCAGCAGCTTGGAACTTAGCGGGGGGAGAGAGACCCAGTACTTC
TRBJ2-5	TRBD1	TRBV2	CASSEAGPGQGEETQYF	TGTGCCAGCAGTGAAGCGGGGCCGGGACAGGGGGAAGAGACCCAGTACTTC
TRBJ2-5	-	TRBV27	CASSLLIRETQYF	TGTGCCAGCAGTTTATTGATTAGAGAGACCCAGTACTTC
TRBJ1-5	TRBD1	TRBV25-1	CASSDRTGSGQPQHF	TGTGCCAGCAGTGACCGGACAGGGTCGGGTCAGCCCCAGCATTTT
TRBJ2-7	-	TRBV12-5	CASGLSGRVCEQYF	TGTGCTAGTGGTTTGTCGGGCAGGGTGTGCGAGCAGTACTTC
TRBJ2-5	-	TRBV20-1	CSAWTSETQYF	TGCAGTGCTTGGACTTCAGAGACCCAGTACTTC
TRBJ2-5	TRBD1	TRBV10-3	CAISATTGGAETQYF	TGTGCCATCAGTGCAACGACAGGGGGGGCAGAGACCCAGTACTTC
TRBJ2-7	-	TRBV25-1	CASSGSWQTSYEQYF	TGTGCCAGCAGTGGTTCTTGGCAGACTTCCTACGAGCAGTACTTC
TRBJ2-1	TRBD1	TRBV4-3	CASSQDTTGTGHNEQFF	TGCGCCAGCAGCCAAGATACTACCGGGACAGGGCACAATGAGCAGTTCTTC
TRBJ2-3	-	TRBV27	CASSFHRVSSTDTQYF	TGTGCCAGCAGTTTCCACAGGGTGTCTAGCACAGATACGCAGTATTTT
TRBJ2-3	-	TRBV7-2	CASSYYTDTQYF	TGTGCCAGCAGCTATTACACAGATACGCAGTATTTT
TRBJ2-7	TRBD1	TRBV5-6	CASSLGTGAVDEQYF	TGTGCCAGCAGCTTGGGGACAGGGGCAGTGGACGAGCAGTACTTC
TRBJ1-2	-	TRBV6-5	CASREGGSSYGYTF	TGTGCCAGCAGGGAGGGGGGGTCGTCTTATGGCTACACCTTC
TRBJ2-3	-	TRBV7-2	CASSSSGRDTQYF	TGTGCCAGCAGCTCCTCGGGGAGAGACACGCAGTATTTT
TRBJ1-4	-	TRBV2	CASRSGTTNEKLFF	TGTGCCAGCAGGTCCGGGACAACTAATGAAAAACTGTTTTTT
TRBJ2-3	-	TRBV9	CASSPGKADTQYF	TGTGCCAGCAGCCCGGGGAAAGCAGATACGCAGTATTTT
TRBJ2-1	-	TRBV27	CASSADWSYNEQFF	TGTGCCAGCAGTGCAGACTGGTCCTACAATGAGCAGTTCTTC
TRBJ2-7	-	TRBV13	CASSFRHLPYEQYF	TGTGCCAGCAGCTTCAGACACCTACCCTACGAGCAGTACTTC
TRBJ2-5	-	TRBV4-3	CASSDGRETQYF	TGCGCCAGCAGCGACGGGAGAGAGACCCAGTACTTC
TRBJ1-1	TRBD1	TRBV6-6	CASSYAGGNTEAFF	TGTGCCAGCAGTTACGCAGGGGGGAACACTGAAGCTTTCTTT
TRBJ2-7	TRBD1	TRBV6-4	CASIGTGARGEQYF	TGTGCCAGCATTGGGACAGGGGCTCGGGGTGAGCAGTACTTC
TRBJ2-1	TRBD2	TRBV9	CASSARPSGSRDEQFF	TGTGCCAGCAGCGCCCGTCCTAGCGGGAGTAGAGATGAGCAGTTCTTC
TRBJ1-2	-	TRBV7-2	CASSFSPQTNYGYTF	TGTGCCAGCAGCTTTTCGCCACAGACGAACTATGGCTACACCTTC
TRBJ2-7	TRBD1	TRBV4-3	CASSQETGTGYREQYF	TGCGCCAGCAGCCAAGAAACCGGGACAGGTTATCGAGAGCAGTACTTC
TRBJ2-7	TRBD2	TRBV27	CASSSLAGGHREQYF	TGTGCCAGCAGTTCCCTAGCGGGAGGACATCGAGAGCAGTACTTC
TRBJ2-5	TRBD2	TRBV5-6	CASSRTSGEGRLRLETQYF	TGTGCCAGCAGCCGTACTAGCGGGGAGGGCCGGCTGAGACTTGAGACCCAGTACTTC
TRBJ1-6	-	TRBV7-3	CASSSSGWNSPLHF	TGTGCCAGCAGCTCATCGGGGTGGAATTCACCCCTCCACTTT
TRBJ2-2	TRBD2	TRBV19	CASGPGTSGRVLAGELFF	TGTGCCAGTGGCCCCGGGACTAGCGGGAGGGTGTTAGCCGGGGAGCTGTTTTTT
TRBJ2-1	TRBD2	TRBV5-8	CASSFSGRTYNEQFF	TGTGCCAGCAGCTTTAGCGGGAGAACATACAATGAGCAGTTCTTC
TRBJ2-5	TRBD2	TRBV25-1	CASNRAGVETQYF	TGTGCCAGCAACAGAGCGGGGGTTGAGACCCAGTACTTC
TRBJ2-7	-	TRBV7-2	CASSLVTGVYLEQYF	TGTGCCAGCAGCTTAGTGACCGGGGTATACCTCGAGCAGTACTTC
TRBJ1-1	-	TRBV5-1	CASSTGSLGPNTEAFF	TGCGCCAGCAGCACGGGGAGTTTAGGGCCCAACACTGAAGCTTTCTTT
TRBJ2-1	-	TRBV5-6	CASSLGHTVLRSYNEQFF	TGTGCCAGCAGCTTGGGACACACTGTTCTACGCTCCTACAATGAGCAGTTCTTC
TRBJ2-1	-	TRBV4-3	CASSQDQSAGSYNEQFF	TGCGCCAGCAGCCAAGATCAGTCGGCCGGGTCCTACAATGAGCAGTTCTTC
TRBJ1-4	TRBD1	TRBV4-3	CASSQDGQGQFEKLFF	TGCGCCAGCAGCCAAGATGGACAGGGGCAATTTGAAAAACTGTTTTTT
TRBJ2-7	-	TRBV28	CASSVISGGVSYEQYF	TGTGCCAGCAGTGTAATCTCGGGCGGGGTATCCTACGAGCAGTACTTC
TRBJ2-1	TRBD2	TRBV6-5	CASKRDPYNEQFF	TGTGCCAGCAAGCGGGACCCCTACAATGAGCAGTTCTTC
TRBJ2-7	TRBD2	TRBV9	CASSGSGRAGEQYF	TGTGCCAGCAGCGGAAGCGGGAGGGCCGGCGAGCAGTACTTC
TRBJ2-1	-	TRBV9	CASSVGQSLNEQFF	TGTGCCAGCAGCGTAGGTCAGTCCCTCAATGAGCAGTTCTTC
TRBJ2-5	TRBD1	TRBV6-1	CASSERARGNQETQYF	TGTGCCAGCAGTGAACGGGCCAGGGGGAACCAAGAGACCCAGTACTTC
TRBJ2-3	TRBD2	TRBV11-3	CASSLDPTSSDTQYF	TGTGCCAGCAGCTTAGATCCGACTAGCTCAGATACGCAGTATTTT
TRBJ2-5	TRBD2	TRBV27	CASGPSGRYETQYF	TGTGCCAGCGGACCTAGCGGGAGGTATGAGACCCAGTACTTC
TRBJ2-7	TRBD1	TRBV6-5	CASSSLTGGKPYEQYF	TGTGCCAGCAGTTCCCTGACAGGGGGTAAACCCTACGAGCAGTACTTC
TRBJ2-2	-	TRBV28	CASSLLAPNAGELFF	TGTGCCAGCAGTTTACTAGCCCCGAACGCCGGGGAGCTGTTTTTT
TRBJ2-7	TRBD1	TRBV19	CASSSGRGTGGDEQYF	TGTGCCAGTAGTTCCGGGAGGGGGACAGGGGGCGACGAGCAGTACTTC